This T cell receptor (beta chain) was recorded in a study of OX40 agonist ivuxolimab in advanced cancers. Across the whole study: The patients received ivuxolimab by intravenous route every 2 weeks at 0.01 to 10 mg/kg.

The assay was immunoSEQ multiplex PCR, and TCRdb's table has in-frame clones only and misses some. The sample contains roughly 41,000 clones, over 65% of which appear only once. This clone appeared a single time. Its antigen is as yet unknown. The CDR3 loop spans 14 amino acids. V lost 4 bases, J lost 6 bases, and 6 bases stayed unmatched. Germline lookup yields CDR1 LNHDA and CDR2 SQIVND (reference sequence). Findings of the study overall: Among some nonresponders, normalized T-cell clonal expansion was also low. Those patients achieving a partial response at 0.1-3.0 mg/kg showed among the lowest clonal expansion. Dose levels from 0.1 to 3.0 mg/kg saw CD4+ and CD8+ blood T cells expand clonally by week 6.

The genes are TRBV19 and TRBJ2-5; 9 positions match TRBD2. This TCR was sampled from an adult with an advanced solid tumor such as melanoma, head and neck, liver or kidney cancer. The source material was CD4+ or CD8+ T cells sorted from blood, sampled in a trial of the OX40 agonist ivuxolimab. Here the CDR3 reads CASSSGGATKTQYF. For the CDR3, the DNA is TGTGCCAGTAGTAGCGGGGGGGCAACGAAGACCCAGTACTTC.